This entry is about one T cell receptor beta chain. The source of the sample is a study of blood T cell repertoires in COVID-19. Study at large: Samples taken during acute and convalescent COVID-19 were collected in the United States, Italy and Spain. The cDNA or gDNA used as material had been derived from T cells, B-cell-depleted T cells, or PBMCs.

Per the authors' pipeline: How many nucleated cells were present was estimated from reference gene primer amplification. Clones were read by immunoSEQ multiplex PCR, and TCRdb kept only the in-frame ones, dropping some. That table is the source of V, J and clone size, and D and trimming were worked out from the DNA. The profile shows roughly 52,000 clones, approximately 85% of them singletons. Material for sequencing was peripheral blood. This TCR came from a human donor in a cohort sampled during active COVID-19.

The CDR3: CATSRELLYEQYF. The CDR3, as DNA: TGTGCCACCAGCAGGGAGTTGCTCTACGAGCAGTACTTC. The V call is TRBV15, the J call TRBJ2-7, with D uncertain. V dropped 3 bases and J dropped 3 bases, with 9 bases sitting between them. The length of the CDR3 is 13 residues. Germline values: CDR1 LNHNV, CDR2 YYDKDF (reference sequence).